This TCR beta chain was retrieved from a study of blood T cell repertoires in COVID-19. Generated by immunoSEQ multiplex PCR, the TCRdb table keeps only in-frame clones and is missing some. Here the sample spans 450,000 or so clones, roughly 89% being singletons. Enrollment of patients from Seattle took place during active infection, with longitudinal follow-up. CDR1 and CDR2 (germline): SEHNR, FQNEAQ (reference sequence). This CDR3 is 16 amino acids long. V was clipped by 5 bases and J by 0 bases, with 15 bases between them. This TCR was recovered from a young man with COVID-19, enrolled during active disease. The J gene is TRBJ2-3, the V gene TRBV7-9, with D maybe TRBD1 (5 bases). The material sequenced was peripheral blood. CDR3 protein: CASSPWGRASTDTQYF. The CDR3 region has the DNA TGTGCCAGCAGCCCCTGGGGCAGGGCTAGCACAGATACGCAGTATTTT.